The TCR beta chain under discussion was sequenced for a study of T cells in localized non-small cell lung cancer. Germline V gene data show CDR1 as MNHNS and CDR2 as SASEGT. The V segment lost 5 bases and the J segment 4 bases; nucleotides outside the gene matches: 5. The CDR3 has 14 amino acids. Produced via immunoSEQ multiplex PCR; TCRdb's table is partial and in-frame only. The sample lists about 72,000 clones; around 85% were seen once. Regarding the study as a whole: Highest T cell clonality was seen in uninvolved adjacent lung, surpassing that measured in tumor. Adjacent lung was found to contain a median approximately 62 of the top 100 tumor clones.

Turning to this clone: Its target is not known.

Sequences were derived from peripheral blood, sampled before any cancer treatment. The TCR sequence derives from a female donor older than 55 with stage I lung adenocarcinoma. This chain connects TRBV6-1 to TRBJ2-3; TRBD2 matches 8 bases. CDR3 DNA: TGTGCCAGCAGTCAAGGACTAGCCGCAGATACGCAGTATTTT. Translation gives CASSQGLAADTQYF.